This T cell receptor beta chain stems from a study of blood T cells in healthy people across ages. Regarding the study as a whole: Bulk PBMC profiling left naive and antigen-experienced comparisons inconclusive.

Through a sample-barcoded 5' primer and a J-beta primer mix, a second PCR was run for roughly 7 to 12 cycles. Every cDNA molecule bore a tag from a template-switch adaptor containing 12 random nucleotides. TCRdb reprocessed the 5' RACE reads with MiXCR, giving one entry per CDR3 protein. The sample has approximately 780,000 distinct CDR3 sequences, more than 25% seen once. This clonotype was counted between two and nine times. Its antigen is not identified. Germline V CDR1 and CDR2: MNHNS, SASEGT. The CDR3 contains 17 residues. Trimming took 5 bases from V and 0 from J, leaving 14 bases between them. Isolation yielded PBMCs, at least 7 million per sample, in every case. These data were also filed under a second study, of T cells of mothers and their children.

Input material: blood. The chain combines TRBV6-1 with TRBJ2-6; possibly TRBD2 for D (5 bases). The TCR comes from a boy aged 5-17 years in good health. The CDR3 DNA sequence: TGTGCCAGCAGTCCCCGTCCCCGGGGCTCTGGGGCCAACGTCCTGACTTTC. Translating it yields CASSPRPRGSGANVLTF.